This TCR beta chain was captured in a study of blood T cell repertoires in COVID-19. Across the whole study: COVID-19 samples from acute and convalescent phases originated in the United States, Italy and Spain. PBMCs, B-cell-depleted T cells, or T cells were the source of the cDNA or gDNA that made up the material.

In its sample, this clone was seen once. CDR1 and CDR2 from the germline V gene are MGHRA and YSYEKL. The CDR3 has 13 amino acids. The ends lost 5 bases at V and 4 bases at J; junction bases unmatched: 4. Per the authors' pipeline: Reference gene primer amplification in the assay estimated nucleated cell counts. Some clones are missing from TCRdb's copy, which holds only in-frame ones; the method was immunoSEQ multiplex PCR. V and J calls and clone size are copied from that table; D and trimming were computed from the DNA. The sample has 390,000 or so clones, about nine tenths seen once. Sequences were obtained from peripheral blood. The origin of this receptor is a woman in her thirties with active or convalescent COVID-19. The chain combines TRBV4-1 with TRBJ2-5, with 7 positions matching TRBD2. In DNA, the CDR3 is TGCGCCAGCAGCACAAAGCGGGGAGAGACCCAGTACTTC. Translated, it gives CASSTKRGETQYF.